The clone carrying this T cell receptor (beta chain) occurred a few times. These data are taken from a study of T-cell reconstitution after alpha-beta-depleted transplantation in children. Construction of the TCRbeta library involved unique molecular identifiers. One entry per CDR3 protein results from TCRdb running MiXCR on the PCR reads. The table lists around 400,000 distinct CDR3 sequences, roughly 20% of them singletons. This CDR3 is built from 18 residues. Germline V gene lookup returns CDR1 LNHNV and CDR2 YYDKDF (reference sequence). V shed 5 bases and J 8 bases; nucleotides not matched to a gene: 18.

The V call is TRBV15, the J call TRBJ2-1, with 10 bases matching TRBD2. Sequences were derived from PBMCs from the stem cell graft donor, sampled from the stem cell graft. This TCR derives from a human donor who donated a stem cell graft to a child with acute myeloid leukemia. The CDR3 DNA reads as TGTGCCACCAGCGCTACCGCCTTGGGGCTAGCGGGAGAAGATGAGCAGTTCTTC. This codes for CATSATALGLAGEDEQFF.